This paragraph reports one T cell receptor (beta chain). Its antigen is not identified. Generated by immunoSEQ multiplex PCR, the TCRdb table keeps only in-frame clones and is missing some. The table shows some 50,000 clones, with approximately 84% occurring only once. These data are taken from a study of graft-versus-host responses after intestinal transplantation. Whole-study results and caveats: Detection of GvH clones occurred in recipient marrow, and some had their first appearance in ileum or blood. Within allografts, high graft-versus-host to host-versus-graft clonal ratios were seen among patients with graft-donor T cell macrochimerism.

Trimming took 5 bases from V and 10 from J; bases not matched to a gene: 9. Germline CDR1 and CDR2: SGHTA and FQGNSA. The CDR3 totals 14 residues. The input for sequencing was unstimulated CD4+ T cells sorted from spleen or lymph node cells, taken before transplant. The receptor was derived from a human donor who was the organ donor for an intestinal transplant. The chain links TRBV7-2 to TRBJ2-1, with TRBD2 matching over 9 bases. The chain's CDR3 is CASSRLAAQPEQFF. In DNA, the CDR3 is TGTGCCAGCAGCCGACTAGCGGCCCAGCCGGAGCAGTTCTTC. Full variable domain (remainder filled in from reference TRBV7-2 and TRBJ2-1): GAGVSQSPSNKVTEKGKDVELRCDPISGHTALYWYRQSLGQGLEFLIYFQGNSAPDKSGLPSDRFSAERTGGSVSTLTIQRTQQEDSAVYLCASSRLAAQPEQFFGPGTRLTVL.